This T cell receptor beta chain was found in a study of cytomegalovirus exposure and HLA in healthy donors. Whole-study context: Earlier findings included about 120 million unique TCR beta sequences obtained from 150 million to 200 million T cells. Notes on the study in general: A prior analysis recorded that most TCR beta V segments were productive about 87% or about 30% of the time. 164 TCR beta chains were listed as cytomegalovirus-associated. Analyses of presence and absence presupposed an approximately uniform sequencing depth across donors.

To note about this clone: Its antigen is unidentified.

Primers for the PCR totalled 60 Vbeta and 13 Jbeta. The assay was immunoSEQ multiplex PCR, and TCRdb's table has in-frame clones only and misses some. This repertoire shows under 80,000 clones, approximately 71% found once; its top ten account for around 1.9%. Sequencing used PBMCs. This receptor was obtained from a woman aged 30 to 39 in good health and CMV-seronegative.

The CDR3 DNA follows: TGTGCCAGTAGTATAGGAGCGGGGGGGCACAATGAGCAGTTCTTC. This sequence encodes CASSIGAGGHNEQFF. This rearrangement joins TRBV19 to TRBJ2-1; 10 bases fit TRBD2. J lost 5 bases, V lost 1 base, and 2 bases had no gene match. CDR1 and CDR2 from the germline V gene are LNHDA and SQIVND (reference sequence). The CDR3 is 15 amino acids.